This TCR beta chain was recovered during a study of shared clonotypes between healthy human individuals. Across the whole study: Donors had three CD4 naive, three CD4 memory, two CD8 naive and one CD8 memory plate apiece.

The donors were all Caucasian adults (living in Nashville, Tennessee). General observations from the study: A reduction in generation probabilities was seen for non-shared clonotypes relative to those shared by all four donors.

With regard to this clone: Its target is not known.

Germline V gives CDR1 LNHDA, CDR2 SQIVND (reference sequence). This CDR3 has 18 amino acids. V gave up 4 bases and J gave up 5 bases; unmatched junction bases: 14. Each PCR replicate from the sorted subsets contained about 200 ng DNA, which is tens of thousands of T cell genomes. Profiled with immunoSEQ multiplex PCR; TCRdb holds only in-frame clones, not every one. This sample yields around 1.1 million clones, of which about four fifths are seen a single time; roughly 0.65% belongs to the top ten. The chain employs TRBV19 and TRBJ2-1, with 10 positions matching TRBD2. The material sequenced was memory CD4+ T cells from PBMCs. Specified subset: CD45RA-negative fraction. This TCR was sampled from a man between 18 and 35 years old in good health. Some clones in this sample may be carry-over from other donors' samples. The chain's CDR3 is CASSRGLSGRRGDNEQFF. The DNA of the CDR3 is TGTGCCAGTAGTAGGGGACTTAGCGGGAGGAGAGGAGACAATGAGCAGTTCTTC.